This T cell receptor beta chain was identified in a study of OX40 agonist ivuxolimab in advanced cancers. V was pared by 7 bases and J by 3 bases, with 16 bases between. The CDR3 contains 15 residues. Germline CDR1 is SGHNT and CDR2 is YENEEA. Researchers took blood at baseline, on cycle 4 day 1, and on cycle 7 day 1. Data came from immunoSEQ multiplex PCR; TCRdb stores just in-frame clones and leaves some out. Of 70,000 to 85,000 clones listed, 90% were seen once; the top ten hold 0.55% to 0.8%. The rearrangement links TRBV11-3 to TRBJ1-3; D is perhaps TRBD1 (6 bases). The material was CD4+ or CD8+ T cells sorted from blood, obtained in a trial of the OX40 agonist ivuxolimab. This sequence was found in an adult with an advanced solid tumor such as melanoma, head and neck, liver or kidney cancer. DNA for the CDR3: TGTGCCAGCACCGATGGGACATACCTTGGAAACACCATATATTTT. It specifies CASTDGTYLGNTIYF.